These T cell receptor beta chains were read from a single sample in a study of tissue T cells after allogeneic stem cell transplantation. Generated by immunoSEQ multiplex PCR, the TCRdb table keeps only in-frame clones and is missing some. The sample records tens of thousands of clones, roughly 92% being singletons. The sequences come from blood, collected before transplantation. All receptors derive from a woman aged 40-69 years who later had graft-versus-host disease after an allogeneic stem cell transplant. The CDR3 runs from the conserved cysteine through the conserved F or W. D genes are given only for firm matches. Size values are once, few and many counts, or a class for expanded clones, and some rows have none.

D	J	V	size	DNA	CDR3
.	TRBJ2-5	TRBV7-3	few	TGTGCCAGCAGCTTTGGGATGGAAGAGACCCAGTACTTC	CASSFGMEETQYF
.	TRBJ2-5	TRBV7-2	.	TGTGCCAGCAGCCATCCCGGGCCCCAAGAGACCCAGTACTTC	CASSHPGPQETQYF
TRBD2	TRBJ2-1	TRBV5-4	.	TGTGCCAGCAGCTTACTAGCGGGAGGGGAGCAGTTCTTC	CASSLLAGGEQFF
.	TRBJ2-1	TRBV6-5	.	TGTGCCAGCAGTTTTGCAGGGATGGACAATGAGCAGTTCTTC	CASSFAGMDNEQFF
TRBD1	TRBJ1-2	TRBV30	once	TGTGCCTGGAGGCTCAGGGGGAACCGCTATGGCTACACCTTC	CAWRLRGNRYGYTF
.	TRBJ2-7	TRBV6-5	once	TGTGCCAGCAGGCTCGGACATTCTGCCCACTACGAGCAGTACTTC	CASRLGHSAHYEQYF
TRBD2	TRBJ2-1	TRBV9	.	TGTGCCAGCAGCGTCGTAGACGCCACTAGCGGGAGCCATGAGCAGTTCTTC	CASSVVDATSGSHEQFF
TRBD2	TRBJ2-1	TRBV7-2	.	TGTGCCAGCAGCTTAGAAGCGGGAGGGGCTAATGAGCAGTTCTTC	CASSLEAGGANEQFF
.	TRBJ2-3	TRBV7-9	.	TGTGCCAGCAGCCTCCAGACTGGAATTAGCACAGATACGCAGTATTTT	CASSLQTGISTDTQYF
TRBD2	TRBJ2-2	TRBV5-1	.	TGCGCCAGCAGCTTAGCGGCCCCCGGGGGGTACACCGGGGAGCTGTTTTTT	CASSLAAPGGYTGELFF
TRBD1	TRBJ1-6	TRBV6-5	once	TGTGCCAGCAGAACGGGGACAGGGGGTTCACCCCTCCACTTT	CASRTGTGGSPLHF
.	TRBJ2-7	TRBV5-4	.	TGTGCCAGCAGAAGAGACGGGGCATCCTACGAGCAGTACTTC	CASRRDGASYEQYF
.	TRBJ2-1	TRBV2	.	TGTGCCAGCAGCGAAAGGGACTCTCGAAGGTTCTTC	CASSERDSRRFF
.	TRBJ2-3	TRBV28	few	TGTGCCAGCAGTCCAGCGGGCAGGGGCACAGATACGCAGTATTTT	CASSPAGRGTDTQYF
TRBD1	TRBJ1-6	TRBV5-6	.	TGTGCCAGCAGCTTGAACAGGGGGAATACTTCACCCCTCCACTTT	CASSLNRGNTSPLHF
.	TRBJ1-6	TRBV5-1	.	TGCGCCAGCAGCGTAACCTGGGACACGGGATCACCCCTCCACTTT	CASSVTWDTGSPLHF
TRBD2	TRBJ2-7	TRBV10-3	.	TGTGCCATCAGTGATCTAGCGGCTCGCTCCTACGAGCAGTACTTC	CAISDLAARSYEQYF
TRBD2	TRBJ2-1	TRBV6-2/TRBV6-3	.	TGTGCCAGCAGTTACTCAGCGGGAGAAGGAGATGAGCAGTTCTTC	CASSYSAGEGDEQFF
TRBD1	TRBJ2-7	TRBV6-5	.	TGTGCCAGCGCAACAGGGGCCGAGCAGTACTTC	CASATGAEQYF
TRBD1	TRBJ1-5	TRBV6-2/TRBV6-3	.	TGTGCCAGCAGTACACAGGGGTATCAGCCCCAGCATTTT	CASSTQGYQPQHF
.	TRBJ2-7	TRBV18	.	TGTGCCAGCTCACCGACGGGTATCGAGCAGTACTTC	CASSPTGIEQYF
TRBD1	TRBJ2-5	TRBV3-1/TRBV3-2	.	TGTGCCAGCAGCGTTAGGGACAGGGGTTGGGAGACCCAGTACTTC	CASSVRDRGWETQYF
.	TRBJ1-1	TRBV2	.	TGTGCCAGCAGTGATGCTGGGTGGACTGAAGCTTTCTTT	CASSDAGWTEAFF
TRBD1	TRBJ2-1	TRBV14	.	TGTGCCAGCAGCCAAGATACGCAGGGGGCGGAGAATGAGCAGTTCTTC	CASSQDTQGAENEQFF
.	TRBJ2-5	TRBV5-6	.	TGTGCCAGCAGCTCCTCACATCAAATGTACAGGGATTCAGAGACCCAGTACTTC	CASSSSHQMYRDSETQYF
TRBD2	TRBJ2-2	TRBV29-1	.	TGCAGCGGGGCGGGACTAGCGGGATCCGGGGAGCTGTTTTTT	CSGAGLAGSGELFF
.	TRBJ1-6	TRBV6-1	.	TGTGCCAGCAGTGAAGTAGTAGGGGAGAATTCACCCCTCCACTTT	CASSEVVGENSPLHF
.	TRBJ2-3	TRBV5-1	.	TGCGCCACCTCACCCAGACAGGCGGACACAGATACGCAGTATTTT	CATSPRQADTDTQYF
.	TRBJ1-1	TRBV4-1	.	TGCGCCAGCAGCCAACCACCCGGAAACACTGAAGCTTTCTTT	CASSQPPGNTEAFF
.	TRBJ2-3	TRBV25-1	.	TGTGCCAGCAGTGAATGGGACCGACAAGGAGATACGCAGTATTTT	CASSEWDRQGDTQYF
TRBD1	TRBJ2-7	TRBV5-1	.	TGCGCCAGCAGCCCACAGGGGGGCTACGAGCAGTACTTC	CASSPQGGYEQYF
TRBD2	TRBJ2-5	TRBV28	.	TGTGCCAGCGTTAGCGGGGTCAAAGAGACCCAGTACTTC	CASVSGVKETQYF
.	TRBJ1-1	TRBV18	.	TGTGCCAGCTCACCAGAAACCGCGGGGACTGAAGCTTTCTTT	CASSPETAGTEAFF
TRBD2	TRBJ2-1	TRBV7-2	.	TGTGCCAGCAGCTCTGGACTAGCGGGAGCTGAGCAGTTCTTC	CASSSGLAGAEQFF
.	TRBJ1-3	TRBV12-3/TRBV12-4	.	TGTGCCAGCAGTTTATGGAAGGGAAACACCATATATTTT	CASSLWKGNTIYF
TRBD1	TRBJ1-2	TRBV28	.	TGTGCCAGCAGCTCCGGACAGGGGGCGAGGATCTATGGCTACACCTTC	CASSSGQGARIYGYTF
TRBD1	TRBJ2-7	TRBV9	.	TGTGCCAGCAGCGTCGGACAGGGGAACTACGAGCAGTACTTC	CASSVGQGNYEQYF
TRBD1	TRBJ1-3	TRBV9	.	TGTGCCAGCAGCGTTTCCCCCCGGGACAGGGGGCTTACCTCCTCTGGAAACACCATATATTTT	CASSVSPRDRGLTSSGNTIYF
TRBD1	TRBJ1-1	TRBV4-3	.	TGCGCCAGCAGAAGGGGGCCCGACACTGAAGCTTTCTTT	CASRRGPDTEAFF
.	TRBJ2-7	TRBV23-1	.	TGCGCCAGCTTTTCCAGGGGCTACGAGCAGTACTTC	CASFSRGYEQYF
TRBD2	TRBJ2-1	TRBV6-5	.	TGTGCCACTCTAGCGGAAAGATCTGGGATAAATGAGCAGTTCTTC	CATLAERSGINEQFF